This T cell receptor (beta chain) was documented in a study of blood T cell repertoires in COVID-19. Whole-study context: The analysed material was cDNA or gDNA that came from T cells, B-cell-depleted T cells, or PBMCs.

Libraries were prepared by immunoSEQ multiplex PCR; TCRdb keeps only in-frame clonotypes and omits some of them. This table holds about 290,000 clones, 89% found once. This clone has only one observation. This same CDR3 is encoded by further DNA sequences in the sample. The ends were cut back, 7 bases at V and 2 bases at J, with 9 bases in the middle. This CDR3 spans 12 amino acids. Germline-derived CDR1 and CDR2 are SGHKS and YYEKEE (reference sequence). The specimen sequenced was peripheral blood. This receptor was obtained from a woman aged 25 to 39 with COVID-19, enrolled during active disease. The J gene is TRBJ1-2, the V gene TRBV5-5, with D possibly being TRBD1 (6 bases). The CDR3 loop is CASGQGNYGYTF. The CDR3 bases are TGTGCCAGCGGGCAGGGGAACTATGGCTACACCTTC.